Following are 4 T cell receptor beta chains from one sample sequenced in a study of blood T cell repertoires in COVID-19. Sequencing used immunoSEQ multiplex PCR; TCRdb keeps in-frame clones, though not all of them. The table has about 200,000 clones, around 95% seen once; the top ten hold 0.76%. Source material: peripheral blood. The receptors originated from a man aged 25-45 years with COVID-19, enrolled during active disease.

V gene TRBV23-1 combines with J gene TRBJ2-7, with 8 bases that match TRBD1. TRBV23-1 counts as an open reading frame of uncertain function. The CDR3 contains 12 residues. The ends lost 11 bases at V and 6 bases at J; junction bases unmatched: 9. The CDR3 spells CARKQGAIEQYF. CDR3 bases: TGCGCCCGCAAGCAGGGGGCAATCGAGCAGTACTTC.

The CDR3, as DNA: TGTGCCAGCAGCTTCAAGGGACAGGGACGATCCTACGAGCAGTACTTC. It translates to CASSFKGQGRSYEQYF. The chain links TRBV7-9 to TRBJ2-7; 9 positions match TRBD1. CDR1 and CDR2 from the germline V gene are SEHNR and FQNEAQ (reference sequence). The ends lost 3 bases at V and 1 base at J; junction bases unmatched: 7. CDR3 length: 16 amino acids.

V is TRBV2 and J is TRBJ1-4; a weak D match, TRBD1 (5 bases). The CDR3 is 16 amino acids. Trimming shortened V by 1 base and J by 0 bases, and 9 bases separated the two germline ends. The germline V gene has CDR1 SNHLY and CDR2 FYNNEI. The CDR3 reads CASSEVRTTTNEKLFF. In DNA, the CDR3 is TGTGCCAGCAGTGAAGTCCGGACAACAACTAATGAAAAACTGTTTTTT.

The J gene is TRBJ1-5, the V gene TRBV7-2; the D is unclear. CDR3 length: 13 amino acids. Germline CDR1 is SGHTA and CDR2 is FQGNSA. The V end was cut by 3 bases, the J end by 3 bases, with 6 bases between. The CDR3 DNA reads as TGTGCCAGCAGCTTTAGCTTCAATCAGCCCCAGCATTTT. Translation gives CASSFSFNQPQHF.